These T cell receptor beta chains were read from a single sample in a study of T-cell reconstitution after alpha-beta-depleted transplantation in children. TCRdb passed the PCR reads through MiXCR, listing each CDR3 protein once. The repertoire consists of 230,000 or so distinct CDR3 sequences, with over 9.5% occurring once and the leading ten covering over 4.5%. The sample consisted of PBMCs from the stem cell graft donor, taken from the stem cell graft. The receptors stem from a human donor who donated a stem cell graft to a child with SCID. The CDR3 runs from the conserved cysteine through the conserved F or W.

>TRBJ1-6|TRBV28
CASSFGQGTLGSPLHF
>TRBJ1-1|TRBV5-1
CASSFGTGIEAFF
>TRBJ2-2|TRBV27
CASRGRTGGVGTGELFF
>TRBJ2-7|TRBV7-6
CASSLGSGAAGSYEQYF
>TRBJ1-2|TRBV20-1
CSARGGANYGYTF
>TRBJ2-1|TRBV5-1
CASSDRELAGGHEQFF
>TRBJ2-7|TRBV5-1
CASSLRQGAYEQYF
>TRBJ2-2|TRBV20-1
CSAFVAGGVAGELFF
>TRBJ2-7|TRBV6-5
CASSLHDRAEQYF
>TRBJ2-2|TRBV5-1
CASSLEGTLYTGELFF
>TRBJ1-2|TRBV9
CASNDLGRDYGYTF
>TRBJ2-5|TRBV7-9
CASSFSGLVQETQYF
>TRBJ1-1|TRBV24-1
CATSVEGAVTEAFF
>TRBJ2-3|TRBV3-1
CASSNTTGVVADTQYF
>TRBJ1-1|TRBV7-3
CASSLNRQGMAFF
>TRBJ2-1|TRBV3-1
CASSPGPKLFFEQFF
>TRBJ2-3|TRBV2
CASSELTSRADTQYF
>TRBJ1-1|TRBV11-2
CASSSLNSYRGPNTEAFF
>TRBJ1-2|TRBV28
CASSLPPSLGYGYTF
>TRBJ2-1|TRBV5-1
CASSSDRSSYNEQFF
>TRBJ1-3|TRBV7-6
CASSLAGNTIYF
>TRBJ1-1|TRBV5-1
CASSSTGGAYTEAFF
>TRBJ2-1|TRBV5-1
CASSRDWGGDEQFF
>TRBJ1-2|TRBV20-1
CSASRGNQNYGYTF